The 7 T cell receptor beta chains reported below all come from one sample, sequenced in a study of T cells in Graves' hyperthyroidism and ophthalmopathy. Amplification yielded TCR beta CDR3 regions, with RNA transcripts as the source. With the HTBI primer set, the TCR CDR3 went through a first round of RT-PCR. MiXCR, applied by TCRdb to the multiplex PCR reads, yields one record per CDR3 protein. This sample yields more than 250,000 distinct CDR3 sequences, of which approximately 14% are seen a single time; around 31% belongs to the top ten. The material sequenced was blood. The receptors come from a woman between 45 and 60 years old with Graves' hyperthyroidism that later progressed to Graves' ophthalmopathy.

This clonotype appeared many times. The chain couples TRBV10-2 to TRBJ2-6; no clear D gene. V was cut by 0 bases and J by 4 bases, with 16 bases left in between. The CDR3 covers 18 residues. The V gene's germline CDR1 is WSHSY and CDR2 SAAADI. The CDR3 DNA follows: TGCGCCAGCAGTGAGTCGATAAGTACGTCGGAAGGGGCCAACGTCCTGACTTTC. Protein product: CASSESISTSEGANVLTF.

Concerning this clonotype: This sequence may be a read error, since a much larger clone differs from it by one base. The CDR3 loop reads CATSDRGGAGNKPQHF. CDR3 nucleotide sequence: TGTGCCACCAGTGATCGGGGAGGGGCGGGCAATAAGCCCCAGCATTTT. The genes are TRBV24-1 and TRBJ1-5; possible D gene TRBD1, 5 bases. CDR3 length: 16 residues. From germline, CDR1 is KGHDR and CDR2 SFDVKD.

This clonotype was seen a few times. The chain is built from TRBV10-1 and TRBJ2-1; 8 bases agree with TRBD2. There are 12 residues in the CDR3. After removal of 4 bases from V and 9 bases from J, the junction contained 2 bases not matched to a gene. From germline, CDR1 is WNHNN and CDR2 SYGVQD (reference sequence). The chain's CDR3 is CASSGRGGEQFF. CDR3 DNA: TGCGCCAGCAGTGGACGGGGGGGTGAGCAGTTCTTC.

The table lists this clonotype with many counts. The CDR3 protein is CETRMNTEAFF. DNA of the CDR3: TGTGAAACACGGATGAACACTGAAGCTTTCTTT. V gene TRBV6-1 combines with J gene TRBJ1-1; D not resolved. CDR3 size: 11 residues. Germline CDR1 and CDR2: MNHNS and SASEGT.

This clonotype was observed at least ten times. The rearrangement links TRBV2 to TRBJ1-1; TRBD1 agrees at 9 bases. The length of the CDR3 is 14 residues. The V gene's germline CDR1 is SNHLY and CDR2 FYNNEI. V dropped 6 bases and J dropped 6; count of bases not matched to a gene: 8. The CDR3: CASRIDRGIAEAFF. The CDR3 DNA follows: TGTGCCAGCAGGATCGACAGGGGGATCGCTGAAGCTTTCTTT.

This clonotype has a handful of counts. The chain links TRBV24-1 to TRBJ1-5; D uncertain. The CDR3 has 16 residues. Deletions cut 3 bases from V and 9 bases from J, with 20 bases between. CDR1 is KGHDR, CDR2 SFDVKD, per germline. The CDR3, as DNA: TGTGCCACCAGTGATCCCCGGGCAGGCCAACAGTCGCCCCAGCATTTT. It codes for CATSDPRAGQQSPQHF.

The V call is TRBV28, the J call TRBJ2-7, with D possibly being TRBD1 (5 bases). The ends were cut back, 6 bases at V and 6 bases at J, with 21 bases in the middle. There are 15 residues in the CDR3. CDR1 and CDR2 from the germline V gene are MDHEN and SYDVKM. The CDR3 sequence is CASSVAPVGQPEQYF. The CDR3 DNA reads TGTGCCAGCAGCGTAGCCCCGGTGGGGCAGCCCGAGCAGTACTTC.